This T cell receptor beta chain was sequenced in a study of cytomegalovirus exposure and HLA in healthy donors. PCR involved 60 Vbeta and 13 Jbeta primers. TCRdb's table, derived via immunoSEQ multiplex PCR, lists solely in-frame clones and lacks some. The sample includes approximately 110,000 clones. On this clone itself: Its antigen is unidentified.

The CDR3 is 15 amino acids. Germline trimming cut 0 bases from V and 5 bases from J; bases unmatched to any gene: 4. Germline CDR1 is MNHNY and CDR2 is SVGAGI (reference sequence). Study-wide results and limits: A later analysis reportedly identified an Asian-associated ancestry cluster as carrying fewer N-insertions than the roughly 600-donor mean. A later analysis by the authors found several of the most significant clusters apparently linked to common viral pathogens. Upon later analysis, HLA-associated TCR beta chains proved more clonally expanded than other, equally common chains.

V and J are TRBV6-6 and TRBJ2-5, with 9 nucleotides matching TRBD2. Sequenced material: PBMCs. This clonotype was obtained from a man aged 40-49 years in good health and CMV-seronegative. The CDR3 DNA follows: TGTGCCAGCAGTTACTCGCTAGCGGGATCGGAGACCCAGTACTTC. Translating gives CASSYSLAGSETQYF.